This T cell receptor (beta chain) is drawn from a study of vaccination and CD4 T cells after COVID-19. Study-wide background: Median time from second vaccine dose to sampling was just over 70 days (14 to 241).

Scientists ran DNA taken from cultured CD4+ T cells through the Oncomine TCR Beta short-read assay for sequencing. Extraction of genomic DNA was performed on cultured CD4+ T cells. TCRdb used MiXCR to reprocess the PCR reads, holding one entry per CDR3 protein. Of around 17,000 distinct CDR3 sequences listed, roughly 50% are singletons. The V gene lost 0 bases and the J gene lost 9 bases, with 12 bases spanning the gap. CDR3 length equals 15 residues. The V gene's germline CDR1 is MNHEY and CDR2 SVGAGI. As concerns this clonotype: Antigen specificity is unknown.

Time point here: late sampling 161 to 241 days after vaccination in a few convalescent patients. Treatment reported: approximately nine-day PBMC culture with coronavirus spike peptide pools or control peptides (ViraFEST assay). The TCR was taken from a human donor who had recovered from COVID-19. The V call is TRBV6-5, the J call TRBJ1-6, with D hard to call. This specimen was CD4+ T cells from blood, cultured in vitro, taken about 7 months after SARS-CoV-2 vaccination. In nucleotides, the CDR3 is TGTGCCAGCAGTTACTCTGACCTGTCGAGTTCACCCCTCCACTTT. Translating it yields CASSYSDLSSSPLHF.